The rows below give T cell receptor beta chains drawn from one sample of a study of T cell responses to AZD1222 COVID-19 vaccine. Using immunoSEQ multiplex PCR, the repertoire was profiled, and TCRdb retains in-frame clones only, with some absent. The sample yields approximately 60,000 clones, less than 90% seen once. The material was peripheral blood, obtained on day 0 of AZD1222 vaccination. All receptors derive from an adult in good health. Both conserved end residues are part of each CDR3. The order of the fields is J gene, V gene, D gene, clone size, CDR3 protein, CDR3 DNA. D genes are given only for firm matches. Size is stated for part of the rows, as once, few or many counts, or as a class when the clone is expanded.

TRBJ2-5,TRBV4-1,-,-,CASSLRRLETQYF,TGCGCCAGCAGCCTCAGGAGATTGGAGACCCAGTACTTC
TRBJ1-3,TRBV19,-,-,CASSDRVGNTIYF,TGTGCCAGTAGTGATCGGGTCGGAAACACCATATATTTT
TRBJ2-1,TRBV30,-,few,CAWRTTNEQFF,TGTGCCTGGAGAACTACCAATGAGCAGTTCTTC
TRBJ1-2,TRBV7-2,TRBD1,-,CASSLRDSFYGYTF,TGTGCCAGCAGCTTACGGGACAGCTTCTATGGCTACACCTTC
TRBJ2-7,TRBV11-3,TRBD1,-,CASSYTGQGIYEQYF,TGTGCCAGCAGCTACACCGGACAGGGTATCTACGAGCAGTACTTC
TRBJ1-2,TRBV9,-,-,CASSVAGFGGYTF,TGTGCCAGCAGCGTAGCGGGGTTCGGGGGCTACACCTTC
TRBJ1-5,TRBV6-1,-,-,CASSDNRNSNQPQHF,TGTGCCAGCAGTGATAACAGGAATAGCAATCAGCCCCAGCATTTT
TRBJ1-2,TRBV4-1,-,-,CASSQDLRSYGYTF,TGCGCCAGCAGCCAAGATCTGAGATCCTATGGCTACACCTTC
TRBJ1-5,TRBV19,-,-,CASIGWTSTRFNQPQHF,TGTGCCAGTATTGGGTGGACGTCCACTCGTTTCAATCAGCCCCAGCATTTT
TRBJ2-7,TRBV7-2,-,-,CASSLLQGAHYEQYF,TGTGCCAGCAGCTTACTACAGGGTGCCCATTACGAGCAGTACTTC
TRBJ2-2,TRBV28,-,-,CASSILVGTGGELFF,TGTGCCAGCAGTATCCTAGTGGGGACCGGCGGGGAGCTGTTTTTT
TRBJ1-4,TRBV2,TRBD1,-,CAVPSGTGGSVATNEKLFF,TGTGCCGTACCCTCCGGGACAGGGGGCTCAGTGGCAACTAATGAAAAACTGTTTTTT
TRBJ1-2,TRBV12-3/TRBV12-4,-,-,CASSPTGGYGYTF,TGTGCCAGCAGTCCCACGGGTGGGTATGGCTACACCTTC
TRBJ1-4,TRBV28,-,once,CASTPSRLNEKLFF,TGTGCCAGCACCCCAAGCCGCTTAAATGAAAAACTGTTTTTT
TRBJ1-6,TRBV6-1,-,-,CASSEATGWGSPLHF,TGTGCCAGCAGTGAGGCGACAGGTTGGGGTTCACCCCTCCACTTT
TRBJ1-1,TRBV6-5,-,-,CASSSLPQGNTEAFF,TGTGCCAGCAGCTCCCTCCCGCAGGGTAACACTGAAGCTTTCTTT
TRBJ2-7,TRBV13,TRBD1,once,CASSIRDSSYEQYF,TGTGCCAGCAGCATCCGGGACAGCTCCTACGAGCAGTACTTC
TRBJ2-5,TRBV4-2,TRBD2,-,CASSHSLPLRGTNQETQYF,TGTGCCAGCAGCCACTCCCTCCCTCTGCGGGGGACCAACCAAGAGACCCAGTACTTC
TRBJ1-3,TRBV6-5,-,-,CASSYSTGAPGNTIYF,TGTGCCAGCAGTTACTCGACGGGGGCGCCGGGAAACACCATATATTTT
TRBJ2-3,TRBV6-5,TRBD2,-,CASRPGLAVTDTQYF,TGTGCCAGCAGGCCGGGACTAGCGGTCACAGATACGCAGTATTTT
TRBJ1-3,TRBV9,-,-,CASSFYSSGNTIYF,TGTGCCAGCAGCTTTTATAGCTCTGGAAACACCATATATTTT
TRBJ2-2,TRBV4-3,-,-,CASSPRKGWDTGELFF,TGCGCCAGCAGCCCTCGGAAGGGCTGGGATACCGGGGAGCTGTTTTTT
TRBJ2-3,TRBV19,TRBD2,-,CASSTSGGTDTQYF,TGTGCCAGTAGTACTAGCGGGGGCACAGATACGCAGTATTTT
TRBJ1-6,TRBV4-3,TRBD1,-,CASSQDRYKGAGNSPLHF,TGCGCCAGCAGCCAAGATAGGTATAAGGGGGCAGGGAATTCACCCCTCCACTTT
TRBJ2-7,TRBV18,-,-,CASSPYGAAKEYEQYF,TGTGCCAGCTCACCATATGGGGCAGCGAAAGAGTACGAGCAGTACTTC
TRBJ2-5,TRBV30,-,-,CAWSVVQGQTQYF,TGTGCCTGGAGTGTAGTACAGGGACAGACCCAGTACTTC
TRBJ2-7,TRBV6-5,-,few,CASSPTWPPYEQYF,TGTGCCAGCAGTCCGACCTGGCCACCCTACGAGCAGTACTTC
TRBJ1-4,TRBV7-9,-,few,CASSLFKGATNEKLFF,TGTGCCAGCAGCTTGTTCAAGGGGGCAACTAATGAAAAACTGTTTTTT
TRBJ2-1,TRBV29-1,-,-,CSVAPGWGMRNEQFF,TGCAGCGTTGCACCTGGGTGGGGCATGAGGAATGAGCAGTTCTTC
TRBJ1-3,TRBV2,-,-,CASSPTVASGNTIYF,TGTGCCAGCAGCCCTACAGTCGCCTCTGGAAACACCATATATTTT
TRBJ2-6,TRBV15,-,-,CATSGRAVFSGANVLTF,TGTGCCACCAGCGGCAGGGCAGTGTTCTCTGGGGCCAACGTCCTGACTTTC
TRBJ1-1,TRBV29-1,TRBD1,few,CSVEGTAVSGTEAFF,TGCAGCGTCGAGGGGACAGCAGTGAGTGGGACTGAAGCTTTCTTT
TRBJ1-2,TRBV6-5,TRBD1,once,CASSSLGPGGHGYTF,TGTGCCAGCAGTTCTCTCGGTCCAGGGGGACATGGCTACACCTTC
TRBJ2-3,TRBV7-2,-,-,CASSLAAGRPDTQYF,TGTGCCAGCAGCTTAGCGGCAGGGCGCCCAGATACGCAGTATTTT
TRBJ1-1,TRBV5-5,-,-,CASRFTLNTEAFF,TGTGCCAGCAGATTCACTTTGAACACTGAAGCTTTCTTT
TRBJ2-1,TRBV6-1,-,-,CASSEDTRAGSYNEQFF,TGTGCCAGCAGTGAAGATACTAGGGCGGGCTCCTACAATGAGCAGTTCTTC
TRBJ2-1,TRBV7-2,TRBD2,-,CASRLSGGAFNEQFF,TGTGCCAGCAGGCTTAGCGGGGGGGCCTTTAATGAGCAGTTCTTC
TRBJ1-6,TRBV3-1/TRBV3-2,-,-,CASSQGDHNSPLHF,TGTGCCAGCAGCCAAGGGGATCACAATTCACCCCTCCACTTT
TRBJ2-1,TRBV7-6,-,-,CASSRIQGSYNEQFF,TGTGCCAGCAGCCGTATACAGGGCTCCTACAATGAGCAGTTCTTC
TRBJ2-3,TRBV4-2,-,-,CASSLLWGRGSTDTQYF,TGTGCCAGCAGCCTGTTGTGGGGGCGGGGGAGCACAGATACGCAGTATTTT
TRBJ1-4,TRBV3-1/TRBV3-2,TRBD1,-,CASSPTGTANEKLFF,TGTGCCAGCAGCCCCACCGGGACAGCTAATGAAAAACTGTTTTTT
TRBJ1-3,TRBV5-6,TRBD1,-,CASSAGGFGNTIYF,TGTGCCAGCAGCGCAGGGGGTTTTGGAAACACCATATATTTT